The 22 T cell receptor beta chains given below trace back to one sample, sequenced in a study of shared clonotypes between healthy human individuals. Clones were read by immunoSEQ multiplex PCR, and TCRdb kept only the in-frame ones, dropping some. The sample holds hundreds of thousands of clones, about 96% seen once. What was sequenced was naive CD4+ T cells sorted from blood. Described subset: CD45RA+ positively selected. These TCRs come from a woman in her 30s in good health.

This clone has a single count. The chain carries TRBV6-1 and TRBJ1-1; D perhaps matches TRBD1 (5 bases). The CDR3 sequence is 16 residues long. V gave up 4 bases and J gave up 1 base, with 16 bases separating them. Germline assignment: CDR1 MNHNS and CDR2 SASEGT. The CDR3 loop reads CASSVSGQAANTEAFF. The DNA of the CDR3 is TGTGCCAGCAGTGTATCAGGGCAGGCGGCGAACACTGAAGCTTTCTTT.

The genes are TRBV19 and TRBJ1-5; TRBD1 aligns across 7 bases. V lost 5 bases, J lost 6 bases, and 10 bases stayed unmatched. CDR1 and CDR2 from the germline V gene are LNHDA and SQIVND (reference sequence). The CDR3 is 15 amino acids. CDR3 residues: CASSSGQVGGQPQHF. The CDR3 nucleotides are TGTGCCAGTAGTTCCGGACAGGTTGGAGGTCAGCCCCAGCATTTT.

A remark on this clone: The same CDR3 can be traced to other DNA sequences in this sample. The CDR3 here is CASSIGTGPYEQYF. The CDR3 nucleotides are TGTGCCAGTAGTATAGGGACAGGACCCTACGAGCAGTACTTC. The V and J genes are TRBV19 and TRBJ2-5, with TRBD1 matching 7 bases. The J call is doubtful: the DNA matches TRBJ2-7 better. The CDR3 extends over 14 amino acids. Germline CDR1 is LNHDA and CDR2 is SQIVND (reference sequence).

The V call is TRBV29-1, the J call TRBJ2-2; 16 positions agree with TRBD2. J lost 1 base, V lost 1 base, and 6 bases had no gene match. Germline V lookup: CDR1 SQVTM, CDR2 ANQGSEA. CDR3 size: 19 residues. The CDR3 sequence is CSVEGGTSGRDKNTGELFF. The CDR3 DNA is TGCAGCGTTGAAGGCGGGACTAGCGGGAGGGATAAGAACACCGGGGAGCTGTTTTTT.

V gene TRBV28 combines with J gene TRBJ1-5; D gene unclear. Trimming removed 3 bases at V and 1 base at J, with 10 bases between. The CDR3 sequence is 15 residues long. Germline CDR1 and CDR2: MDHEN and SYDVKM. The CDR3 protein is CASSLDTRSNQPQHF. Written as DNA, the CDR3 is TGTGCCAGCAGTTTGGATACGCGCAGCAATCAGCCCCAGCATTTT.

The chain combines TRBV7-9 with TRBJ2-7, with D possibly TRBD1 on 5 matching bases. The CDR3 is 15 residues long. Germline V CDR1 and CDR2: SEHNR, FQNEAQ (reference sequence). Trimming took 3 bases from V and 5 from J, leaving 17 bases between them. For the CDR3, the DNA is TGTGCCAGCAGCTTGCTGAGACGCAGGGCCCACGAGCAGTACTTC. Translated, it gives CASSLLRRRAHEQYF.

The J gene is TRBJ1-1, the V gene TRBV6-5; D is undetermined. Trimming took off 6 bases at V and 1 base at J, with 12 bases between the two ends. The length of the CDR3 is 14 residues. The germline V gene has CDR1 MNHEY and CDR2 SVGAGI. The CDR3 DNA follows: TGTGCCAGCAGGGTTTGGAGTCAGAACACTGAAGCTTTCTTT. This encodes CASRVWSQNTEAFF.

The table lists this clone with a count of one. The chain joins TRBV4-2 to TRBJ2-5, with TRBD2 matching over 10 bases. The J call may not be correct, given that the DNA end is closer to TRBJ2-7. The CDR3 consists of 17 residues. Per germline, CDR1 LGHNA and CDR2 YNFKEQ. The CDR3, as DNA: TGTGCCAGCAGCCAAGTGTCTAGCGGGAGCCTCTACTACGAGCAGTACTTC. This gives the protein CASSQVSSGSLYYEQYF.

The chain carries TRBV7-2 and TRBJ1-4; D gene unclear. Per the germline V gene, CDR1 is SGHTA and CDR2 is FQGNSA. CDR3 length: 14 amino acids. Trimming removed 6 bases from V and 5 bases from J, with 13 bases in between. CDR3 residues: CASRQTIQNEKLFF. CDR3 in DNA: TGTGCCAGCAGACAGACAATACAAAATGAAAAACTGTTTTTT.

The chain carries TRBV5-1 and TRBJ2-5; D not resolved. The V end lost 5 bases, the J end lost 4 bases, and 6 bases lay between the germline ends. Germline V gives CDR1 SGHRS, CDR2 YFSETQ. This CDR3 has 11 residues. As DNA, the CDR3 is TGCGCCAGCAGTTTCAGAGAGACCCAGTACTTC. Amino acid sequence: CASSFRETQYF.

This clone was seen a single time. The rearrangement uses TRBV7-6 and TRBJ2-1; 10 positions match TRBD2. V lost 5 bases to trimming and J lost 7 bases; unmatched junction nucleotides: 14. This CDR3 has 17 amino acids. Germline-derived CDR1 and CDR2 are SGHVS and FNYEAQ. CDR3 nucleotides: TGTGCCAGCAGCCTCGGGGTGGCTAGCGGGAGTCTTAATGAGCAGTTCTTC. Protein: CASSLGVASGSLNEQFF.

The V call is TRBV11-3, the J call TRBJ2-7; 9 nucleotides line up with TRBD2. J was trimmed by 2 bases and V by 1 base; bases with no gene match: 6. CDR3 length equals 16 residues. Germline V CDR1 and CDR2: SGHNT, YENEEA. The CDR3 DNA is TGTGCCAGCAGCTTAGGAGGGCGGGAGGGCCCCTACGAGCAGTACTTC. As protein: CASSLGGREGPYEQYF.

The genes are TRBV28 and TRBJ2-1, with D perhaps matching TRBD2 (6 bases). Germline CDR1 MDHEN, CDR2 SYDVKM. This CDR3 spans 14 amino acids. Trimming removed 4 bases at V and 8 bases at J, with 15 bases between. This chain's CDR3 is CASSSFSGGYEQFF. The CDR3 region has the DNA TGTGCCAGCAGTTCCTTCAGTGGGGGGTATGAGCAGTTCTTC.

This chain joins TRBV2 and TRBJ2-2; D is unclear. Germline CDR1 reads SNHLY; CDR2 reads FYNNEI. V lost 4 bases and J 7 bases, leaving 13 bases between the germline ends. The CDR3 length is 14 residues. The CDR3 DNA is TGTGCCAGCAGTGTTGACTCCGGCTACGGGGAGCTGTTTTTT. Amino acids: CASSVDSGYGELFF.

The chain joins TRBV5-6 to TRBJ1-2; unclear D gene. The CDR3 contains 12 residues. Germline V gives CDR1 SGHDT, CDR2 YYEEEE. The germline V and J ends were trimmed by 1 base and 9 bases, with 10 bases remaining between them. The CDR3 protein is CASSLRGVRYTF. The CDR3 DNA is TGTGCCAGCAGCTTGAGAGGTGTTCGCTACACCTTC. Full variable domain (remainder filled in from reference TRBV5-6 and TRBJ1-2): DAGVTQSPTHLIKTRGQQVTLRCSPKSGHDTVSWYQQALGQGPQFIFQYYEEEERQRGNFPDRFSGHQFPNYSSELNVNALLLGDSALYLCASSLRGVRYTFGSGTRLTVV.

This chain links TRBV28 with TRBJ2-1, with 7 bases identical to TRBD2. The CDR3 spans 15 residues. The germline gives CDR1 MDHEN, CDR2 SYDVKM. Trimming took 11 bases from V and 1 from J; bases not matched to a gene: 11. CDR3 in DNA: TGTGCCTCCCTCCGCCCGCGGGGGTCCTACAATGAGCAGTTCTTC. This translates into CASLRPRGSYNEQFF. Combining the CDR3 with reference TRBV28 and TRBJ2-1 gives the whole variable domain DVKVTQSSRYLVKRTGEKVFLECVQDMDHENMFWYRQDPGLGLRLIYFSYDVKMKEKGDIPEGYSVSREKKERFSLILESASTNQTSMYLCASLRPRGSYNEQFFGPGTRLTVL.

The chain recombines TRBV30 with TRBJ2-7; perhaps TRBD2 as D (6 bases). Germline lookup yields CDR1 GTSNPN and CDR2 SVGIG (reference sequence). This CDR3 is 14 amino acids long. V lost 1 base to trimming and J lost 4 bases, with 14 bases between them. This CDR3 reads CAWSGGSGTYEQYF. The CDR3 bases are TGTGCCTGGAGTGGGGGCAGTGGGACTTACGAGCAGTACTTC.

The CDR3: CASSLLGQGSTEAFF. Written as DNA, the CDR3 is TGTGCCAGCAGCTTATTGGGACAGGGTTCCACTGAAGCTTTCTTT. The chain carries TRBV7-9 and TRBJ1-1; 9 bases map to TRBD1. Germline V gene sequence: CDR1 SEHNR, CDR2 FQNEAQ (reference sequence). J was trimmed by 4 bases and V by 2 bases; bases with no gene match: 5. This CDR3 is 15 amino acids long.

The CDR3 is CASSFRGPSGGDEQFF. Here the CDR3 DNA reads TGCGCCAGCAGCTTCCGTGGGCCGTCGGGGGGAGACGAGCAGTTCTTC. The chain has TRBV5-1 and TRBJ2-1, with 7 bases aligning to TRBD2. This CDR3 has 16 amino acids. Germline trimming cut 2 bases from V and 10 bases from J; bases unmatched to any gene: 15. CDR1 is SGHRS, CDR2 YFSETQ, per germline.

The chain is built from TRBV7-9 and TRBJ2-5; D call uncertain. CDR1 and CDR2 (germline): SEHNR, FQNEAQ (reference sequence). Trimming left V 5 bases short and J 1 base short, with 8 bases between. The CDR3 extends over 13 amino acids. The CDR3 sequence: CASSPRTQETQYF. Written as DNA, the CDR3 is TGTGCCAGCAGCCCAAGGACCCAAGAGACCCAGTACTTC.

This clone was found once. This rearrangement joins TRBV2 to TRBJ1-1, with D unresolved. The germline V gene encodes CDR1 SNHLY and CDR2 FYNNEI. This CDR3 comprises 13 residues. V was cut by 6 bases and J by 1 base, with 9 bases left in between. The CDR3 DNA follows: TGTGCCAGCAGGAAATTACAGAACACTGAAGCTTTCTTT. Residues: CASRKLQNTEAFF.

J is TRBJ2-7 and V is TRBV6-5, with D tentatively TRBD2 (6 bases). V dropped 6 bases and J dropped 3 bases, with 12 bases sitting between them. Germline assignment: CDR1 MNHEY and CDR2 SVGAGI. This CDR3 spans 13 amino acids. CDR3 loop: CASSRTSSYEQYF. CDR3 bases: TGTGCCAGCAGCCGTACTAGCAGCTACGAGCAGTACTTC.